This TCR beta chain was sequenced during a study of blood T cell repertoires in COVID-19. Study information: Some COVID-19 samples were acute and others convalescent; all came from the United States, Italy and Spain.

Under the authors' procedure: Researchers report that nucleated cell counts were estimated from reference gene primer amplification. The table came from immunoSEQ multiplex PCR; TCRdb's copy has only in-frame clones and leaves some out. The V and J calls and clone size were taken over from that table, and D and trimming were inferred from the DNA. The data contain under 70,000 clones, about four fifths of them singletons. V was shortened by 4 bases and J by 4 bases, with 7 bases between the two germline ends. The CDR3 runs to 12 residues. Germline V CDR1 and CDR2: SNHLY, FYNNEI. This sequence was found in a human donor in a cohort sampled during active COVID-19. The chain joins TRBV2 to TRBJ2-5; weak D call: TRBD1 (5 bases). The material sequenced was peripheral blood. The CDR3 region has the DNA TGTGCCAGCAGTGCAGGGCCAGAGACCCAGTACTTC. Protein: CASSAGPETQYF.